These 4 T cell receptor beta chains came from one sample sequenced in a study of blood T cell repertoires in COVID-19. Sequenced by immunoSEQ multiplex PCR; TCRdb stores in-frame clones only, minus some. The sample shows roughly 340,000 clones, approximately 89% of them seen only once. Sequenced input: peripheral blood. These receptors came from a woman younger than 35 who had recovered from COVID-19.

The gene calls are TRBV5-5 and TRBJ2-1; 10 nucleotides align to TRBD2. Per germline, CDR1 SGHKS and CDR2 YYEKEE (reference sequence). The CDR3 has 20 residues. Trimming cost V 1 base and J 0 bases; bases outside gene matches: 13. In DNA form, the CDR3 reads TGTGCCAGCAGCTTGAGTGAGTTAGCGGGAGGTATGAGCTCCTACAATGAGCAGTTCTTC. This sequence encodes CASSLSELAGGMSSYNEQFF.

This chain connects TRBV5-4 to TRBJ2-3; 12 bases are shared with TRBD2. J gave up 4 bases and V 0 bases, and 3 bases lay outside the gene matches. The CDR3 has 16 amino acids. In germline, CDR1 is SGHNT, CDR2 YYREEE (reference sequence). The CDR3 nucleotides are TGTGCCAGCAGCTTGGGACTAGCGGGAGTGGCAGATACGCAGTATTTT. Protein product: CASSLGLAGVADTQYF.

This clone turned up a few times. V and J are TRBV9 and TRBJ2-2; D unclear. V gave up 4 bases and J gave up 1 base, with 8 bases separating them. Germline values: CDR1 SGDLS, CDR2 YYNGEE. The CDR3 runs 14 residues. CDR3 region: CASSSRLNTGELFF. The CDR3 nucleotides are TGTGCCAGCAGCTCCAGACTGAACACCGGGGAGCTGTTTTTT. Variable domain in full (rest from reference TRBV9 and TRBJ2-2): DSGVTQTPKHLITATGQRVTLRCSPRSGDLSVYWYQQSLDQGLQFLIQYYNGEERAKGNILERFSAQQFPDLHSELNLSSLELGDSALYFCASSSRLNTGELFFGEGSRLTVL.

This clone has just one count. The chain uses TRBV6-5 and TRBJ1-2, with D possibly matching TRBD1 (5 bases). The CDR3 covers 15 residues. The germline CDR1 and CDR2 sequences are MNHEY and SVGAGI. V lost 2 bases, J lost 4 bases, and 14 bases lay in between. The CDR3, as DNA: TGTGCCAGCAGTTACGATGTCCAGGGTGGCTATGGCTACACCTTC. It yields the protein CASSYDVQGGYGYTF.